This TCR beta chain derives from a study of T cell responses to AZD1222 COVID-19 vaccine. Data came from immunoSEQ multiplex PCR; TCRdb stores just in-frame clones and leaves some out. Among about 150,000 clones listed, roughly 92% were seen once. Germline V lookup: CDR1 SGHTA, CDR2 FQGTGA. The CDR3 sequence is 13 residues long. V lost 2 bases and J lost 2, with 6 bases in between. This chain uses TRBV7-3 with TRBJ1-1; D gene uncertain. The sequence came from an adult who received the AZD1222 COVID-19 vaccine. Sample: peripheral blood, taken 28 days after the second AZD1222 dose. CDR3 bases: TGTGCCAGCAGCTTATCAGCTAACACTGAAGCTTTCTTT. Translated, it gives CASSLSANTEAFF.